Listed here are 24 T cell receptor beta chains from one sample, sequenced in a study of T cell responses to AZD1222 COVID-19 vaccine. The method was immunoSEQ multiplex PCR; TCRdb's version includes in-frame clones alone and lacks a portion of them. The sample holds roughly 100,000 clones; more than 85% are singletons and the top ten take roughly 5%. The source was peripheral blood, collected on day 0 of AZD1222 vaccination. The receptor set was obtained from an adult in good health.

The chain uses TRBV5-1 and TRBJ2-5; 7 bases are shared with TRBD2. V was clipped by 3 bases and J by 4 bases; unmatched bases: 6. The CDR3 has 14 residues. Germline CDR1 reads SGHRS; CDR2 reads YFSETQ. The CDR3 coding sequence is TGCGCCAGCAGCTCCCCGACGGGGGGAGAGACCCAGTACTTC. Protein sequence: CASSSPTGGETQYF.

The J gene is TRBJ2-1, the V gene TRBV7-2; 7 bases agree with TRBD1. Trimming at V came to 1 base and at J to 6 bases, leaving 3 bases not matched to a gene. Per the germline V gene, CDR1 is SGHTA and CDR2 is FQGNSA. CDR3 length: 14 amino acids. The CDR3 DNA follows: TGTGCCAGCAGCTTAGGGGACAGCTCCAATGAGCAGTTCTTC. Translation: CASSLGDSSNEQFF.

The sample holds one count of this clone. The V call is TRBV20-1, the J call TRBJ2-7; D uncertain. Deletions cut 3 bases from V and 5 bases from J, with 11 bases between. This CDR3 is 12 amino acids long. CDR1 DFQATT and CDR2 SNEGSKA come from the germline V gene (reference sequence). CDR3 DNA: TGCAGTGCTAGTGGGCTATCTCACGAGCAGTACTTC. It is translated as CSASGLSHEQYF.

The rearrangement links TRBV7-2 to TRBJ2-7, with TRBD1 identical over 7 bases. CDR1 is SGHTA, CDR2 FQGNSA, per germline. V gave up 8 bases and J gave up 3 bases; unmatched junction bases: 10. The CDR3 loop spans 14 amino acids. CDR3 bases: TGTGCCAGCGCCCCCGGGACAGCGAACTACGAGCAGTACTTC. Amino acid sequence: CASAPGTANYEQYF.

V is TRBV18 and J is TRBJ1-3; D gene ambiguous. Germline values: CDR1 KGHSH, CDR2 LQKENI. V gave up 0 bases and J gave up 2 bases, with 8 bases separating them. CDR3 length: 15 amino acids. The CDR3 is CASSPPMGAGNTIYF. The CDR3 DNA reads TGTGCCAGCTCACCACCGATGGGTGCTGGAAACACCATATATTTT. The complete variable domain, with remaining parts taken from reference TRBV18 and TRBJ1-3, reads NAGVMQNPRHLVRRRGQEARLRCSPMKGHSHVYWYRQLPEEGLKFMVYLQKENIIDESGMPKERFSAEFPKEGPSILRIQQVVRGDSAAYFCASSPPMGAGNTIYFGEGSWLTVV.

The chain combines TRBV21-1 with TRBJ1-4. TRBV21-1 is a pseudogene locus. This CDR3 is built from 16 residues. The CDR3 here is CASSKVLRIPNEKLFF. Here the CDR3 DNA reads TGTGCCAGCAGCAAAGTCCTCCGAATCCCTAATGAAAAACTGTTTTTT.

This chain uses TRBV6-1 with TRBJ2-1; 9 bases are shared with TRBD2. The trim removed 2 bases at V and 2 bases at J, leaving 7 bases unmatched. CDR1 and CDR2 (germline): MNHNS, SASEGT. The CDR3 runs to 17 residues. CDR3 bases: TGTGCCAGCAGTGAATATTTCGGCGGGAGGGCCTACAATGAGCAGTTCTTC. Translated, it gives CASSEYFGGRAYNEQFF.

The genes are TRBV20-1 and TRBJ2-3, with D hard to call. This CDR3 is built from 13 residues. V gave up 3 bases and J gave up 2 bases, with 9 bases separating them. Looked up from germline, CDR1 is DFQATT and CDR2 is SNEGSKA (reference sequence). CDR3 region: CSASTGITDTQYF. CDR3 nucleotide sequence: TGCAGTGCTAGTACCGGAATCACAGATACGCAGTATTTT.

The rearrangement uses TRBV4-1 and TRBJ2-7; D may correspond to TRBD1 or TRBD2 (5 bases each). The CDR3 runs to 15 residues. V was pared by 3 bases and J by 0 bases, with 12 bases between. The V gene's germline CDR1 is MGHRA and CDR2 YSYEKL. CDR3 coding DNA: TGCGCCAGCAGCCACCCGGCAGGGAGCTCCTACGAGCAGTACTTC. This codes for CASSHPAGSSYEQYF.

V gene TRBV6-5 combines with J gene TRBJ1-1; D unresolved. Trimming cost V 5 bases and J 1 base, with 8 bases left between them. The germline V gene has CDR1 MNHEY and CDR2 SVGAGI. The CDR3 covers 13 residues. CDR3 loop: CASSPPGNTEAFF. CDR3 sequence (DNA): TGTGCCAGCAGTCCTCCGGGGAACACTGAAGCTTTCTTT.

The chain uses TRBV29-1 and TRBJ2-1, with TRBD2 matching over 8 bases. CDR1 and CDR2 (germline): SQVTM, ANQGSEA. This CDR3 has 17 residues. V gave up 3 bases and J gave up 5 bases; unmatched junction bases: 15. CDR3: CSVERIREGPLNNEQFF. The CDR3 bases are TGCAGCGTTGAGAGGATACGGGAGGGCCCATTGAACAATGAGCAGTTCTTC.

The chain joins TRBV9 to TRBJ2-1; a possible D gene is TRBD1 (6 bases). This CDR3 spans 13 amino acids. V gave up 2 bases and J gave up 6 bases, with 9 bases separating them. The germline V gene encodes CDR1 SGDLS and CDR2 YYNGEE. CDR3 sequence: CASSVGQRNEQFF. CDR3 bases: TGTGCCAGCAGCGTGGGACAACGCAATGAGCAGTTCTTC. Full variable domain (missing parts from reference TRBV9 and TRBJ2-1): DSGVTQTPKHLITATGQRVTLRCSPRSGDLSVYWYQQSLDQGLQFLIQYYNGEERAKGNILERFSAQQFPDLHSELNLSSLELGDSALYFCASSVGQRNEQFFGPGTRLTVL.

The CDR3 nucleotides are TGTGCCAGCAGCCCCTATTCAGGCAATGAGCAGTTCTTC. Translation: CASSPYSGNEQFF. This chain uses TRBV7-3 with TRBJ2-1; D ambiguous. CDR3 length: 13 residues. The V end lost 5 bases, the J end lost 6 bases, and 11 bases lay between the germline ends. The germline V gene encodes CDR1 SGHTA and CDR2 FQGTGA. Filled out from reference TRBV7-3 and TRBJ2-1, the complete variable domain reads GAGVSQTPSNKVTEKGKYVELRCDPISGHTALYWYRQSLGQGPEFLIYFQGTGAADDSGLPNDRFFAVRPEGSVSTLKIQRTERGDSAVYLCASSPYSGNEQFFGPGTRLTVL.

The chain couples TRBV7-8 to TRBJ2-7, with D possibly matching TRBD1 (6 bases). Germline CDR1 is SGHVS and CDR2 is FQNEAQ. The CDR3 has 15 residues. V was trimmed by 5 bases and J by 4 bases, leaving 18 bases between them. CDR3 DNA sequence: TGTGCCAGCAGCCAAGGGGGTATAGCAGTGTACGAGCAGTACTTC. Translation gives CASSQGGIAVYEQYF.

This rearrangement joins TRBV19 to TRBJ1-1; D gene unclear. This CDR3 has 12 amino acids. The V and J ends lost 7 bases and 2 bases respectively, with 8 bases between them. Germline CDR1 reads LNHDA; CDR2 reads SQIVND (reference sequence). The CDR3 protein is CASNRGNTEAFF. In nucleotides, the CDR3 is TGTGCCAGTAACCGGGGAAACACTGAAGCTTTCTTT. Using reference TRBV19 and TRBJ1-1 for the parts outside the CDR3, the full variable domain is DGGITQSPKYLFRKEGQNVTLSCEQNLNHDAMYWYRQDPGQGLRLIYYSQIVNDFQKGDIAEGYSVSREKKESFPLTVTSAQKNPTAFYLCASNRGNTEAFFGQGTRLTVV.

This sequence joins TRBV28 and TRBJ1-5, with TRBD1 identical over 7 bases. Unmatched junction bases numbered 8, after V lost 6 bases and J lost 0 bases. The length of the CDR3 is 16 residues. The germline CDR1 and CDR2 sequences are MDHEN and SYDVKM. The CDR3 loop reads CASSPTSGGSNQPQHF. As DNA, the CDR3 is TGTGCCAGCAGCCCAACTTCAGGGGGTAGCAATCAGCCCCAGCATTTT.

V and J are TRBV7-9 and TRBJ2-1; D call uncertain. The CDR3 loop spans 15 amino acids. V lost 0 bases to trimming and J lost 1 base, with 7 bases between them. The V gene's germline CDR1 is SEHNR and CDR2 FQNEAQ (reference sequence). The CDR3, as DNA: TGTGCCAGCAGCTTAGCTGCGTGGTCCTACAATGAGCAGTTCTTC. Encoded protein: CASSLAAWSYNEQFF.

The chain uses TRBV5-4 and TRBJ1-2; tentative D call: TRBD1 (6 bases). The germline V and J ends were trimmed by 4 bases and 7 bases, with 20 bases remaining between them. This CDR3 has 15 amino acids. Germline lookup yields CDR1 SGHNT and CDR2 YYREEE (reference sequence). CDR3 in amino acids: CASSRDEGRGGGYTF. The CDR3 bases are TGTGCCAGCAGCAGGGATGAGGGGAGAGGGGGTGGCTACACCTTC.

The rearrangement joins TRBV9 to TRBJ2-4; D is undetermined. Germline lookup yields CDR1 SGDLS and CDR2 YYNGEE. The CDR3 covers 15 residues. The germline V and J ends were trimmed by 0 bases and 4 bases, with 11 bases remaining between them. The CDR3 reads CASSVGRASKNIQYF. DNA of the CDR3: TGTGCCAGCAGCGTAGGACGGGCTTCGAAAAACATTCAGTACTTC.

The chain is built from TRBV10-3 and TRBJ1-2; D call uncertain. The CDR3 covers 12 residues. Looked up from germline, CDR1 is ENHRY and CDR2 is SYGVKD. V was shortened by 2 bases and J by 7 bases, with 8 bases between the two germline ends. The CDR3 reads CAISEGNGGYTF. The CDR3, as DNA: TGTGCCATCAGTGAGGGGAACGGTGGCTACACCTTC.

V and J are TRBV6-1 and TRBJ2-1; D might be TRBD2 (5 bases). This CDR3 spans 15 amino acids. Trimming removed 3 bases from V and 4 bases from J, with 13 bases in between. The V gene's germline CDR1 is MNHNS and CDR2 SASEGT. CDR3 sequence (DNA): TGTGCCAGCAGTGAGAGCCAACTAGATTACAATGAGCAGTTCTTC. This encodes CASSESQLDYNEQFF.

This clone was observed a single time. This sequence joins TRBV6-5 and TRBJ1-5, with 7 bases aligning to TRBD1. The V gene's germline CDR1 is MNHEY and CDR2 SVGAGI. This CDR3 is 15 amino acids long. Trimming at V came to 0 bases and at J to 6 bases, leaving 5 bases not matched to a gene. The CDR3: CASSYSGQGGQPQHF. CDR3 bases: TGTGCCAGCAGTTACTCGGGTCAGGGGGGTCAGCCCCAGCATTTT.

The rearrangement uses TRBV19 and TRBJ2-7, with D perhaps matching TRBD1 (6 bases). Germline values: CDR1 LNHDA, CDR2 SQIVND (reference sequence). V lost 3 bases and J 9 bases, leaving 12 bases between the germline ends. The CDR3 is made up of 12 amino acids. The CDR3 DNA reads as TGTGCCAGTAGTATCGAGACAGGAGGGCAGTACTTC. Residues: CASSIETGGQYF. The entire variable domain, with the rest obtained from reference TRBV19 and TRBJ2-7, is as follows: DGGITQSPKYLFRKEGQNVTLSCEQNLNHDAMYWYRQDPGQGLRLIYYSQIVNDFQKGDIAEGYSVSREKKESFPLTVTSAQKNPTAFYLCASSIETGGQYFGPGTRLTVT.

This clone was recorded only once. This chain uses TRBV18 with TRBJ2-1; the match to TRBD1 covers 9 bases. The CDR3 extends over 12 amino acids. Germline V gene data show CDR1 as KGHSH and CDR2 as LQKENI. The J segment lost 9 bases and the V segment lost 6 bases, leaving 3 bases of the junction unmatched. The CDR3 spells CASSDRGAEQFF. Written as DNA, the CDR3 is TGTGCCAGCTCTGACAGGGGGGCTGAGCAGTTCTTC.